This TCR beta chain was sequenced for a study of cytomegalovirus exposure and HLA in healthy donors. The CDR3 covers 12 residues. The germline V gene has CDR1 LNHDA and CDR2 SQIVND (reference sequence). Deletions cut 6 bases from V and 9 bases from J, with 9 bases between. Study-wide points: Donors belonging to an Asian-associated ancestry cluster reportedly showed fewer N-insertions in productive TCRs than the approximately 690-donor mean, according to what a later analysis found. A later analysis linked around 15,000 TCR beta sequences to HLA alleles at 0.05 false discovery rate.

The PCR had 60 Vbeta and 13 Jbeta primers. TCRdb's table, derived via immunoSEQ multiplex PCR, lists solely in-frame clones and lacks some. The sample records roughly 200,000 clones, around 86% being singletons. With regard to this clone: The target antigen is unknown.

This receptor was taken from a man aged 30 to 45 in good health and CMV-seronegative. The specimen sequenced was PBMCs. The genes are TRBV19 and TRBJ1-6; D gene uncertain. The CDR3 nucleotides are TGTGCCAGTAGCCACCCGGTTTCACCCCTCCACTTT. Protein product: CASSHPVSPLHF.